The sample holds one count of the clone carrying this TCR beta chain. Profiling relied on immunoSEQ multiplex PCR, and the TCRdb table lists in-frame clones only, not all of them. Of roughly 80,000 clones in the sample, roughly 89% were seen once. This sample was included in a study of control samples from healthy donors and cancer patients. This CDR3 contains 13 residues. Trimming pared 5 bases from V and 5 bases from J, leaving 11 bases between. The germline gives CDR1 KGHDR, CDR2 SFDVKD. The chain joins TRBV24-1 to TRBJ2-5, with D uncertain. The sequence derives from a man in his fifties in good health. The sample was blood. The DNA for the CDR3 is TGTGCCACCAGTGGGCCTAGTAGGGAGACCCAGTACTTC. Its protein product is CATSGPSRETQYF.